The 30 T cell receptor beta chains in this list originate from one sample, sequenced in a study of CD8 T cells in Susac syndrome. Random hexamers were used to reverse transcribe the RNA input (roughly 0.5 to 1 ug). MiXCR, applied by TCRdb to the immunoSEQ multiplex PCR reads, yields one record per CDR3 protein. The sample lists more than 150,000 distinct CDR3 sequences, around 94% seen once, with under 0.15% in the top ten. Specimen: CD4+ T cells from PBMCs. The source is a human donor in good health.

This chain joins TRBV5-4 and TRBJ1-2; D is uncertain. V was pared by 1 base and J by 1 base, with 11 bases between. This CDR3 region has 15 residues. Germline CDR1 is SGHNT and CDR2 is YYREEE (reference sequence). As DNA, the CDR3 is TGTGCCAGCAGCTTGTACAGCAGCCTTAACTATGGCTACACCTTC. Translating gives CASSLYSSLNYGYTF. Based on the CDR3 plus reference TRBV5-4 and TRBJ1-2, the full variable domain is ETGVTQSPTHLIKTRGQQVTLRCSSQSGHNTVSWYQQALGQGPQFIFQYYREEENGRGNFPPRFSGLQFPNYSSELNVNALELDDSALYLCASSLYSSLNYGYTFGSGTRLTVV.

The chain carries TRBV7-9 and TRBJ2-2; D is perhaps TRBD1 (6 bases). V was pared by 5 bases and J by 7 bases, with 11 bases between. This CDR3 comprises 13 residues. Germline CDR1 reads SEHNR; CDR2 reads FQNEAQ (reference sequence). CDR3 in DNA: TGTGCCAGCAGCCCTAGAGGGGGCGGGGAGCTGTTTTTT. It specifies CASSPRGGGELFF.

DNA of the CDR3: TGCAGCGTTGAAGGGTCTCCTGCCCACGAGCAGTACTTC. Its translation is CSVEGSPAHEQYF. The chain joins TRBV29-1 to TRBJ2-7, with D unresolved. The CDR3 contains 13 residues. Germline V gene lookup returns CDR1 SQVTM and CDR2 ANQGSEA. Trimming cost V 1 base and J 5 bases, with 12 bases left between them.

V and J are TRBV18 and TRBJ2-3, with D unclear. Germline-derived CDR1 and CDR2 are KGHSH and LQKENI. The CDR3 covers 15 residues. Trimming stripped 3 bases from V and 6 bases from J, with 16 bases between. CDR3 in amino acids: CASSPPGSVKDTQYF. In nucleotides, the CDR3 is TGTGCCAGCTCACCTCCCGGGTCTGTAAAGGATACGCAGTATTTT.

J is TRBJ2-3 and V is TRBV24-1, with D unresolved. The germline CDR1 and CDR2 sequences are KGHDR and SFDVKD. The CDR3 sequence is 12 residues long. Between the trimmed V and J ends, which lost 4 bases and 1 base, there was a span of 2 bases. The CDR3 DNA follows: TGTGCCACCAGTGAGGGCACAGATACGCAGTATTTT. Protein product: CATSEGTDTQYF.

The chain carries TRBV20-1 and TRBJ2-2, with TRBD1 identical over 8 bases. The CDR3 length is 12 residues. V shed 8 bases, J shed 4 bases, and the junction held 3 bases outside the gene matches. Germline loops: CDR1 DFQATT, CDR2 SNEGSKA (reference sequence). The chain's CDR3 is CSTTGGTGELFF. CDR3 DNA sequence: TGCAGTACTACAGGGGGCACCGGGGAGCTGTTTTTT.

The V and J genes are TRBV5-6 and TRBJ2-7; tentatively, D is TRBD1 (6 bases). Trimming pared 4 bases from V and 6 bases from J, leaving 17 bases between. The CDR3 is 14 residues long. In germline, CDR1 is SGHDT, CDR2 YYEEEE. CDR3 protein: CASSLVPTGGEQYF. Here the CDR3 DNA reads TGTGCCAGCAGCCTGGTCCCGACAGGAGGCGAGCAGTACTTC.

V and J are TRBV28 and TRBJ2-7; tentative D call: TRBD1 (6 bases). The ends were cut back, 5 bases at V and 9 bases at J, with 17 bases in the middle. The germline V gene encodes CDR1 MDHEN and CDR2 SYDVKM. CDR3 length equals 13 residues. In DNA, the CDR3 is TGTGCCAGCAGTCTTTGGGACACGGAGGTGCAGTACTTC. Encoded protein: CASSLWDTEVQYF.

This chain links TRBV20-1 with TRBJ1-2; tentative D call: TRBD1 (6 bases). There are 12 residues in the CDR3. Germline assignment: CDR1 DFQATT and CDR2 SNEGSKA (reference sequence). Trimming took 6 bases from V and 8 from J, leaving 16 bases between them. In DNA form, the CDR3 reads TGCAGTGCCACCGGGACAAGGGGAGGCTACACCTTC. This sequence encodes CSATGTRGGYTF.

The chain has TRBV2 and TRBJ2-7; unclear D gene. The V gene lost 4 bases and the J gene lost 6 bases, with 10 bases spanning the gap. Germline V gives CDR1 SNHLY, CDR2 FYNNEI. The CDR3 consists of 12 residues. The CDR3 region is CASSGPSGEQYF. In DNA, the CDR3 is TGTGCCAGCAGTGGGCCCTCGGGCGAGCAGTACTTC.

This chain connects TRBV30 to TRBJ2-2; D possibly uses TRBD1 or TRBD2 (5 bases each). This CDR3 spans 14 amino acids. In germline, CDR1 is GTSNPN, CDR2 SVGIG (reference sequence). Trimming pared 4 bases from V and 4 bases from J, leaving 13 bases between. DNA of the CDR3: TGTGCCTGGAACCTCGGTGGGGGCACCGGGGAGCTGTTTTTT. As protein: CAWNLGGGTGELFF.

This chain uses TRBV20-1 with TRBJ2-1; 11 bases map to TRBD2. V shed 4 bases, J shed 10 bases, and the junction held 6 bases outside the gene matches. Germline CDR1 is DFQATT and CDR2 is SNEGSKA (reference sequence). This CDR3 has 13 amino acids. The CDR3 DNA reads as TGCAGTGCTACGGGACTAGCGGCGAGCGAGCAGTTCTTC. This gives the protein CSATGLAASEQFF.

The gene calls are TRBV20-1 and TRBJ2-4, with 10 nucleotides matching TRBD2. CDR1 DFQATT and CDR2 SNEGSKA come from the germline V gene (reference sequence). There are 12 residues in the CDR3. With V trimmed by 2 bases and J by 11 bases, 3 bases remained unmatched. The DNA for the CDR3 is TGCAGTGCTAGACTAGCGGGGGCCGTTCAGTACTTC. As protein: CSARLAGAVQYF.

The V gene is TRBV2, the J gene TRBJ2-1, with 11 bases fitting TRBD2. The CDR3 has 16 amino acids. Germline trimming cut 5 bases from V and 0 bases from J; bases unmatched to any gene: 3. Germline CDR1 reads SNHLY; CDR2 reads FYNNEI. This CDR3 reads CASSPSGGSSYNEQFF. As DNA, the CDR3 is TGTGCCAGCAGTCCTAGCGGGGGGAGCTCCTACAATGAGCAGTTCTTC.

The rearrangement uses TRBV29-1 and TRBJ1-3; 8 bases align to TRBD1. Per germline, CDR1 SQVTM and CDR2 ANQGSEA. Germline trimming cut 5 bases from V and 6 bases from J; bases unmatched to any gene: 9. The CDR3 length is 14 residues. The CDR3 nucleotides read TGCAGCGTTACGACAGGGACAGGATCAAACACCATATATTTT. This codes for CSVTTGTGSNTIYF. Based on the CDR3 plus reference TRBV29-1 and TRBJ1-3, the full variable domain is SAVISQKPSRDICQRGTSLTIQCQVDSQVTMMFWYRQQPGQSLTLIATANQGSEATYESGFVIDKFPISRPNLTFSTLTVSNMSPEDSSIYLCSVTTGTGSNTIYFGEGSWLTVV.

The chain employs TRBV7-2 and TRBJ2-7; no reliable D call. The V end was cut by 1 base, the J end by 0 bases, with 10 bases between. The CDR3 loop spans 15 amino acids. Per the germline V gene, CDR1 is SGHTA and CDR2 is FQGNSA. The CDR3 DNA is TGTGCCAGCAGCTTAGATGCCGTGAGCTCCTACGAGCAGTACTTC. It codes for CASSLDAVSSYEQYF. Full variable domain (outside the CDR3, taken from reference TRBV7-2 and TRBJ2-7): GAGVSQSPSNKVTEKGKDVELRCDPISGHTALYWYRQSLGQGLEFLIYFQGNSAPDKSGLPSDRFSAERTGGSVSTLTIQRTQQEDSAVYLCASSLDAVSSYEQYFGPGTRLTVT.

The V call is TRBV12-3 or TRBV12-4, the J call TRBJ1-6; a weak D match, TRBD1 (5 bases). The CDR3 runs 14 residues. V lost 2 bases to trimming and J lost 8 bases, with 10 bases between them. The CDR3 coding sequence is TGTGCCAGCAGTTTACAGGGATCGTATTCACCCCTCCACTTT. It translates to CASSLQGSYSPLHF.

V and J are TRBV7-2 and TRBJ2-7; 9 bases line up with TRBD2. CDR1 and CDR2 (germline): SGHTA, FQGNSA. This CDR3 spans 16 amino acids. V dropped 0 bases and J dropped 3; count of bases not matched to a gene: 6. The CDR3 nucleotides are TGTGCCAGCAGCTTAGCTGGGACTAGCCGGGGCTACGAGCAGTACTTC. It is translated as CASSLAGTSRGYEQYF.

V and J are TRBV9 and TRBJ1-2; 7 nucleotides align to TRBD1. Germline CDR1 and CDR2: SGDLS and YYNGEE. The CDR3 is made up of 12 amino acids. V gave up 3 bases and J gave up 8 bases; unmatched junction bases: 4. DNA for the CDR3: TGTGCCAGCAGCGAACAGGGGCTCGGCTACACCTTC. Its translation: CASSEQGLGYTF.

The chain is built from TRBV7-2 and TRBJ2-1; D may correspond to TRBD1 or TRBD2 (5 bases each). In germline, CDR1 is SGHTA, CDR2 FQGNSA. This CDR3 comprises 11 residues. The V gene lost 5 bases and the J gene lost 13 bases, with 12 bases spanning the gap. The CDR3 DNA is TGTGCCAGCAGCGGGGACGGCGTACAGTTCTTC. This codes for CASSGDGVQFF.

The chain carries TRBV9 and TRBJ1-6; 7 positions match TRBD1. This CDR3 is 16 amino acids long. V was pared by 0 bases and J by 7 bases, with 7 bases of the junction left unmatched. Germline V CDR1 and CDR2: SGDLS, YYNGEE. CDR3 coding DNA: TGTGCCAGCAGCGTAGATATGAGACAGGGAAATTCACCCCTCCACTTT. This encodes CASSVDMRQGNSPLHF.

The chain employs TRBV24-1 and TRBJ2-5; D remains unclear. Germline V CDR1 and CDR2: KGHDR, SFDVKD. V lost 4 bases and J lost 7, with 12 bases in between. CDR3 length equals 13 residues. Here the CDR3 DNA reads TGTGCCACCAGTGAAGAGTTCGGCGGGACCCAGTACTTC. Protein: CATSEEFGGTQYF.

DNA of the CDR3: TGTGCCAGCAGCCTCCTACAGAGCTCTGGGGCCAACGTCCTGACTTTC. The encoded protein is CASSLLQSSGANVLTF. The V and J genes are TRBV7-9 and TRBJ2-6; no clear D gene. The CDR3 sequence is 16 residues long. Germline CDR1 and CDR2: SEHNR and FQNEAQ (reference sequence). Trimming left V 5 bases short and J 0 bases short, with 11 bases between.

The chain employs TRBV20-1 and TRBJ2-7; no reliable D call. Per germline, CDR1 DFQATT and CDR2 SNEGSKA (reference sequence). The V end lost 5 bases, the J end lost 3 bases, and 14 bases lay between the germline ends. This CDR3 has 13 residues. The chain's CDR3 is CSAPGAQNYEQYF. The CDR3 DNA reads TGCAGTGCTCCAGGCGCTCAGAACTACGAGCAGTACTTC.

The chain carries TRBV4-2 and TRBJ2-1, with 11 bases matching TRBD1. This CDR3 is 14 amino acids long. Looked up from germline, CDR1 is LGHNA and CDR2 is YNFKEQ. V shed 1 base, J shed 11 bases, and the junction held 4 bases outside the gene matches. CDR3 DNA: TGTGCCAGCAGCCAAGTGGGACAGGGGGGGAAGCAGTTCTTC. Protein: CASSQVGQGGKQFF.

The chain is built from TRBV21-1 and TRBJ2-3; TRBD2 is taken as the D call from the table, unchecked against the DNA. TRBV21-1 is labeled a pseudogene. The length of the CDR3 is 15 residues. CDR3 nucleotide sequence: TGTGCCAGCAGCCGTGGACTAGAATCCACAGATACGCAGTATTTT. This encodes CASSRGLESTDTQYF.

The CDR3 DNA sequence: TGTGCCAGCAGTCCCGGACAGGGGAGCGGCAATCAGCCCCAGCATTTT. Its translation is CASSPGQGSGNQPQHF. This chain joins TRBV12-3 or TRBV12-4 and TRBJ1-5, with 9 bases that match TRBD1. The CDR3 is 16 amino acids. V dropped 5 bases and J dropped 2; count of bases not matched to a gene: 7.

As concerns this clonotype: Compared with germline, one end of the junction differs, possibly owing to a read error. The genes are TRBV5-1 and TRBJ2-7; 7 bases map to TRBD2. The germline V gene has CDR1 SGHRS and CDR2 YFSETQ. The CDR3 is made up of 16 amino acids. The CDR3 nucleotides read TGCGCCAGCGGCTTGTCAGCTCCGGGGGGTTGGAACGAGCAGTACTTC. Its translation is CASGLSAPGGWNEQYF.

V usage is TRBV9 and J usage is TRBJ2-2; D tentatively reads TRBD1 or TRBD2 (6 bases each). V lost 0 bases, J lost 7 bases, and 19 bases lay in between. The CDR3 spans 17 residues. Germline lookup yields CDR1 SGDLS and CDR2 YYNGEE. The CDR3 DNA sequence: TGTGCCAGCAGCGTAGGACTAACGGGGGCGCGAATCGGGGAGCTGTTTTTT. Translated, it gives CASSVGLTGARIGELFF.

This chain's CDR3 is CASSTQGDTDEAFF. DNA of the CDR3: TGCGCCAGCAGCACCCAAGGGGACACTGATGAAGCTTTCTTT. V and J are TRBV5-1 and TRBJ1-1, with TRBD1 as a possible D gene (6 bases). V was clipped by 4 bases and J by 7 bases, with 17 bases between them. There are 14 residues in the CDR3. Germline assignment: CDR1 SGHRS and CDR2 YFSETQ.